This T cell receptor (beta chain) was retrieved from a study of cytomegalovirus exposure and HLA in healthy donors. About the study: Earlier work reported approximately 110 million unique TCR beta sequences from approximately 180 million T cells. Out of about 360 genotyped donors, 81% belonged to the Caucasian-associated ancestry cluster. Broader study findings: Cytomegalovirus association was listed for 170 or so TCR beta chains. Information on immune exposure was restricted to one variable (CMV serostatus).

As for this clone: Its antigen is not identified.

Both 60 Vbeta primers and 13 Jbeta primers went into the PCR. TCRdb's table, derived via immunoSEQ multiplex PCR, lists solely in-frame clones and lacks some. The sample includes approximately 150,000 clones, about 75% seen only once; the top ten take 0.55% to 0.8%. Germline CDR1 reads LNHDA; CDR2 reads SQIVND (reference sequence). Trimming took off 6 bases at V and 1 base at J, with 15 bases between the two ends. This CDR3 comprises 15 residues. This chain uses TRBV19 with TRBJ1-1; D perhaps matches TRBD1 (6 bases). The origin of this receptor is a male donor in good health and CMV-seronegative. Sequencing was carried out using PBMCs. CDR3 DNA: TGTGCCAGTAGGGTCCAGGGGTCCTCGAACACTGAAGCTTTCTTT. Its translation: CASRVQGSSNTEAFF.